One sample yielded the 24 T cell receptor beta chains listed below, sequenced in a study of PD-1 blockade in classical Hodgkin lymphoma. The method was immunoSEQ multiplex PCR; TCRdb's version includes in-frame clones alone and lacks a portion of them. This table has some 39,000 clones, around 80% appearing once. Time point specified: cycle 4 day 1 (C4D1), after more than 5 weeks of nivolumab. After autologous stem cell transplantation all patients relapsed, and prior brentuximab vedotin exposure differed between cohorts. The sample here was peripheral blood mononuclear cells (PBMCs), taken before the fourth cycle of nivolumab. The receptors were gathered from a human donor with classical Hodgkin lymphoma.

This chain uses TRBV4-3 with TRBJ2-2; 11 nucleotides align to TRBD2. Trimming at V came to 4 bases and at J to 5 bases, leaving 9 bases not matched to a gene. Germline-derived CDR1 and CDR2 are LGHNA and YSLEER. The CDR3 loop spans 17 amino acids. CDR3 loop: CASSLDSGGGRTGELFF. CDR3 in DNA: TGCGCCAGCAGCCTCGATAGCGGGGGGGGCCGAACCGGGGAGCTGTTTTTT.

The genes are TRBV7-2 and TRBJ2-1, with D tentatively TRBD2 (6 bases). The V end was cut by 5 bases, the J end by 13 bases, with 15 bases between. The length of the CDR3 is 12 residues. The V gene's germline CDR1 is SGHTA and CDR2 FQGNSA. The CDR3 DNA is TGTGCCAGCAGCCACGGGACTCCGATCCAGTTCTTC. As protein: CASSHGTPIQFF.

V is TRBV6-1 and J is TRBJ1-5, with D hard to call. The V end lost 8 bases, the J end lost 3 bases, and 17 bases lay between the germline ends. Per the germline V gene, CDR1 is MNHNS and CDR2 is SASEGT. This CDR3 is built from 15 residues. The CDR3 here is CASVDLEEYNQPQHF. The CDR3 DNA sequence: TGTGCCAGCGTAGACCTAGAAGAGTACAATCAGCCCCAGCATTTT.

The chain carries TRBV6-1 and TRBJ1-2; 8 nucleotides align to TRBD1. The CDR3 is made up of 16 amino acids. V shed 4 bases and J 8 bases; nucleotides not matched to a gene: 15. CDR1 is MNHNS, CDR2 SASEGT, per germline. The chain's CDR3 is CASSVGGQGSLFGYTF. CDR3 bases: TGTGCCAGCAGTGTAGGCGGACAGGGAAGCCTATTCGGCTACACCTTC.

This clone was recorded once. This chain joins TRBV7-9 and TRBJ1-2; possibly TRBD1 for D (5 bases). The length of the CDR3 is 13 residues. Trimming took off 3 bases at V and 6 bases at J, with 11 bases between the two ends. Germline CDR1 and CDR2: SEHNR and FQNEAQ (reference sequence). Here the CDR3 reads CASSFVREDGYTF. The CDR3 region has the DNA TGTGCCAGCAGCTTTGTCAGGGAAGATGGCTACACCTTC.

The chain carries TRBV19 and TRBJ2-7, with TRBD2 identical over 14 bases. Germline CDR1 is LNHDA and CDR2 is SQIVND (reference sequence). The V gene end was trimmed by 4 bases and the J gene end by 5 bases; junction bases not matched to a gene: 4. This CDR3 region has 15 residues. The DNA for the CDR3 is TGTGCCAGTAGTACGGGACTAGCGGGGGCCAACGAGCAGTACTTC. Protein sequence: CASSTGLAGANEQYF.

The chain links TRBV4-1 to TRBJ2-2, with 10 nucleotides matching TRBD2. Germline values: CDR1 MGHRA, CDR2 YSYEKL. This CDR3 region has 19 residues. V was clipped by 0 bases and J by 1 base; unmatched bases: 8. The CDR3 loop reads CASSQEGLAGAENTGELFF. CDR3 DNA: TGCGCCAGCAGCCAAGAGGGGCTAGCGGGGGCCGAGAACACCGGGGAGCTGTTTTTT.

This chain joins TRBV28 and TRBJ1-2; D is possibly TRBD1 (6 bases). Germline loops: CDR1 MDHEN, CDR2 SYDVKM. Trimming removed 3 bases from V and 6 bases from J, with 14 bases in between. This CDR3 region has 14 residues. The CDR3 DNA is TGTGCCAGCAGTTTGGTGGGGGCACCCAATGGCTACACCTTC. Translating gives CASSLVGAPNGYTF.

The chain combines TRBV4-3 with TRBJ1-3; D remains unclear. Per germline, CDR1 LGHNA and CDR2 YSLEER. This CDR3 has 15 amino acids. V was pared by 1 base and J by 4 bases, with 11 bases between. The CDR3 is CASSQAPPGGNTIYF. DNA of the CDR3: TGCGCCAGCAGCCAAGCCCCACCGGGCGGAAACACCATATATTTT.

The genes are TRBV5-1 and TRBJ2-7, with TRBD1 as a possible D gene (6 bases). V lost 2 bases and J 2 bases, leaving 11 bases between the germline ends. The CDR3 totals 14 residues. Germline V lookup: CDR1 SGHRS, CDR2 YFSETQ. CDR3 sequence: CASSLGTLTYEQYF. In DNA form, the CDR3 reads TGCGCCAGCAGCTTAGGGACATTGACCTACGAGCAGTACTTC.

This chain uses TRBV10-3 with TRBJ1-1; the D is unclear. V lost 5 bases and J lost 1, with 8 bases in between. The CDR3 has 13 amino acids. Germline V gene lookup returns CDR1 ENHRY and CDR2 SYGVKD. This CDR3 reads CAISSGENTEAFF. The CDR3, as DNA: TGTGCCATCAGTTCAGGTGAGAACACTGAAGCTTTCTTT.

The chain combines TRBV11-3 with TRBJ2-7, with a weak D call TRBD1 (6 bases). The V and J ends lost 5 bases and 0 bases respectively, with 11 bases between them. Germline V gene data show CDR1 as SGHNT and CDR2 as YENEEA. The CDR3 length is 14 residues. The CDR3 protein is CASSGWDTSYEQYF. In DNA, the CDR3 is TGTGCCAGCAGCGGGTGGGACACCTCCTACGAGCAGTACTTC.

V is TRBV4-2 and J is TRBJ2-3, with a weak D call TRBD2 (5 bases). Germline V lookup: CDR1 LGHNA, CDR2 YNFKEQ. Trimming removed 3 bases from V and 2 bases from J, with 18 bases in between. The CDR3 spans 17 residues. The CDR3 reads CASSHTPGGFNTDTQYF. DNA for the CDR3: TGTGCCAGCAGCCACACCCCTGGCGGGTTCAACACAGATACGCAGTATTTT.

The chain uses TRBV6-1 and TRBJ2-3; 8 bases are a match to TRBD1. The junction had 4 bases not matched to a gene; V was cut back by 6 bases and J by 5 bases. The CDR3 consists of 13 residues. Germline V gives CDR1 MNHNS, CDR2 SASEGT. CDR3 sequence reads: CASSGQGIDTQYF. The CDR3 DNA reads as TGTGCCAGCAGCGGACAGGGCATAGATACGCAGTATTTT.

V gene TRBV7-2 combines with J gene TRBJ2-7, with D perhaps matching TRBD1 or TRBD2 (7 bases each). Germline V lookup: CDR1 SGHTA, CDR2 FQGNSA. V was trimmed by 5 bases and J by 2 bases, leaving 19 bases between them. The CDR3 runs 16 residues. CDR3: CASSVRGGTAAYEQYF. CDR3 nucleotide sequence: TGTGCCAGCAGCGTAAGGGGGGGGACAGCTGCCTACGAGCAGTACTTC.

This chain joins TRBV7-2 and TRBJ1-1; 10 positions match TRBD1. This CDR3 is built from 16 residues. V lost 5 bases and J lost 3; bases outside the gene matches: 9. Germline V lookup: CDR1 SGHTA, CDR2 FQGNSA. The DNA of the CDR3 is TGTGCCAGCAGCCGCCGGGTGGGGACAGGGGACACTGAAGCTTTCTTT. Amino acids: CASSRRVGTGDTEAFF. The full variable domain, with the rest looked up from reference TRBV7-2 and TRBJ1-1, is GAGVSQSPSNKVTEKGKDVELRCDPISGHTALYWYRQSLGQGLEFLIYFQGNSAPDKSGLPSDRFSAERTGGSVSTLTIQRTQQEDSAVYLCASSRRVGTGDTEAFFGQGTRLTVV.

In this sample, this clone turned up once. The V gene is TRBV27, the J gene TRBJ2-3; a possible D gene is TRBD1 (5 bases). The CDR3 is 18 amino acids. Per the germline V gene, CDR1 is MNHEY and CDR2 is SMNVEV (reference sequence). Trimming stripped 0 bases from V and 1 base from J, with 17 bases between. DNA for the CDR3: TGTGCCAGCAGTTTATCTCAGGGAACGAGATTAGGCACAGATACGCAGTATTTT. Protein sequence: CASSLSQGTRLGTDTQYF.

V gene TRBV6-5 combines with J gene TRBJ2-1; a weak D match, TRBD1 (6 bases). The V gene's germline CDR1 is MNHEY and CDR2 SVGAGI. V was trimmed by 10 bases and J by 8 bases, leaving 12 bases between them. The CDR3 covers 11 residues. CDR3 loop: CATQGIYEQFF. CDR3 nucleotides: TGTGCCACACAGGGTATCTATGAGCAGTTCTTC.

This chain uses TRBV28 with TRBJ1-3; possible D gene TRBD1, 6 bases. The germline gives CDR1 MDHEN, CDR2 SYDVKM. This CDR3 has 14 amino acids. Trimming pared 3 bases from V and 3 bases from J, leaving 9 bases between. CDR3 DNA: TGTGCCAGCAGTTTTCAGGGGAATGGAAACACCATATATTTT. Its protein is CASSFQGNGNTIYF.

The genes are TRBV5-4 and TRBJ1-4; D is perhaps TRBD1 (5 bases). CDR3 length: 13 amino acids. CDR1 is SGHNT and CDR2 is YYREEE in the germline V gene (reference sequence). V dropped 4 bases and J dropped 8 bases, with 12 bases sitting between them. The CDR3 region has the DNA TGTGCCAGCAGCCCGCAGGGTGGAGAAAAACTGTTTTTT. Its protein product is CASSPQGGEKLFF. Filled out from reference TRBV5-4 and TRBJ1-4, the complete variable domain reads ETGVTQSPTHLIKTRGQQVTLRCSSQSGHNTVSWYQQALGQGPQFIFQYYREEENGRGNFPPRFSGLQFPNYSSELNVNALELDDSALYLCASSPQGGEKLFFGSGTQLSVL.

CDR3 sequence: CASSREDRGNQPQHF. In DNA form, the CDR3 reads TGTGCCAGTAGTAGGGAGGACAGGGGCAATCAGCCCCAGCATTTT. The gene calls are TRBV19 and TRBJ1-5, with 8 bases lining up with TRBD1. From germline, CDR1 is LNHDA and CDR2 SQIVND (reference sequence). After removal of 4 bases from V and 2 bases from J, the junction contained 4 bases not matched to a gene. The CDR3 contains 15 residues.

The chain joins TRBV5-1 to TRBJ1-1; tentative D call: TRBD1 (6 bases). The CDR3 runs to 13 residues. Germline V gene sequence: CDR1 SGHRS, CDR2 YFSETQ. Trimming removed 2 bases from V and 1 base from J, with 6 bases in between. The CDR3, as DNA: TGCGCCAGCAGCTTACAGGGGAACACTGAAGCTTTCTTT. It encodes CASSLQGNTEAFF.

The gene calls are TRBV18 and TRBJ1-5; 7 bases fit TRBD1. Per germline, CDR1 KGHSH and CDR2 LQKENI. The CDR3 runs 14 residues. The V and J ends lost 5 bases and 5 bases, in that order; junction bases with no gene match: 6. The CDR3 nucleotides read TGTGCCAGCTCATCCTCAGGGGGGGATCAGCCCCAGCATTTT. It codes for CASSSSGGDQPQHF.

The chain employs TRBV11-3 and TRBJ2-7; D remains ambiguous. Germline V gene sequence: CDR1 SGHNT, CDR2 YENEEA. V shed 1 base and J shed 3 bases, with 4 bases lying between them. The CDR3 is 12 amino acids. The CDR3 protein is CASSLGDYEQYF. The CDR3 DNA reads TGTGCCAGCAGCTTAGGAGACTACGAGCAGTACTTC.